The T cell receptor (beta chain) described here comes from a study of blood T cell repertoires in COVID-19 (dated by TCRdb to the early 2020s). For the study in its entirety: Collaborator samples came from the United States, Italy and Spain and covered acute and convalescent phases of COVID-19. The repertoires were released in a freely available public database meant as a resource for research on the immune response to SARS-CoV-2. The material from the prospective study consisted of cDNA or gDNA derived from T cells, B-cell-depleted T cells, or PBMCs. Where available, HLA class I and class II types were obtained from metadata supplied by the sample provider rather than from assay-based typing. The samples were drawn from the first 160 participants of the ongoing ImmuneRACE study and from 1,254 subjects provided by 6 global collaborators. Deeply sampled blood TCRbeta repertoires from subjects exposed to, actively infected with, or recovered from COVID-19 were included in the dataset. Sample metadata almost always included a de-identified subject ID, COVID-19 status, age in years and sex. Results and caveats for the whole study, not just this receptor: Clinical and demographic metadata were provided uncurated, with the amount varying by source and participant.

Collaborating institutions collected whole blood in K2EDTA tubes following their own protocols. For TCRbeta analysis, collaborators shipped samples as frozen whole blood, isolated PBMCs, or DNA extracted from either of those sample types. V loses 3 bases of germline sequence and J loses 10 bases, and the interval between the two ends is 10 bases. The CDR3, cysteine through phenylalanine, is 13 amino acids long. The DNA shown is the 39-base CDR3, in frame from base 1. The germline V gene encodes CDR1 SGHTA and CDR2 FQGTGA. TCRbeta CDR3 regions were amplified from genomic DNA using the immunoSEQ Assay, a bias-controlled multiplex PCR. The study's processing was this. The number of nucleated cells in each sample was estimated from the amplification of reference gene primers within the assay. To quantify the absolute abundance of each unique TCRbeta CDR3 rearrangement, sequence reads were collapsed and filtered. For each sample, productive Simpson clonality was calculated by taking the square root of Simpson's diversity index across productive rearrangements. TCRdb carries this immuneACCESS record with in-frame sequences only. Its versions omit some clonotypes, under half of them owing to an unresolved V gene in the studies checked, with the rest unexplained. V, J and clone size derive from that table, while D and trimming were established from the DNA sequence. The sample contains around 36,000 clones, 75% to 90% of them found a single time. The ten largest clones represent about 4.6% of the sample.

On this clone: This clone's antigen is unknown. Qualities for individual bases were not recorded, and no much larger clone is one base off.

Specimen: peripheral blood. The chain joins TRBV7-3 to TRBJ1-6; the D gene identity is not certain. The receptor was isolated from a man aged 55 to 70 with acute or convalescent COVID-19. The nucleotides read TGTGCCAGCAGCTTTCGGGAGATGTCACCCCTCCACTTT. It translates as CASSFREMSPLHF.